The rows below give T cell receptor beta chains drawn from one sample of a study of cytomegalovirus exposure and HLA in healthy donors. Sequencing was performed with immunoSEQ multiplex PCR; in TCRdb, only in-frame clones are kept and a portion is missing. This sample has about 170,000 clones, with approximately 85% found just once. The sample was PBMCs. The source of these receptors is a man in his thirties or forties in good health and CMV-seropositive. CDR3s include the opening cysteine and the closing phenylalanine or tryptophan.

J gene: TRBJ2-3; V gene: TRBV18; CDR3 protein: CASRGLAGGTDTQYF
J gene: TRBJ2-1; V gene: TRBV27; CDR3 protein: CASSLGHYNEQFF
J gene: TRBJ2-1; V gene: TRBV29-1; CDR3 protein: CSASTGSSSYNEQFF
J gene: TRBJ1-4; V gene: TRBV9; CDR3 protein: CASSARPGHVNEKLFF
J gene: .; V gene: TRBV6-1; CDR3 protein: CASSEGVGGSYEQYF
J gene: TRBJ2-1; V gene: TRBV7-2; CDR3 protein: CASSLPRVGGEQFF
J gene: TRBJ1-2; V gene: TRBV9; CDR3 protein: CASSVADRPAF
J gene: TRBJ1-1; V gene: TRBV11-3; CDR3 protein: CASRLVPGNPFF
J gene: TRBJ2-7; V gene: TRBV7-6; CDR3 protein: CASSLAGAYEQYF
J gene: TRBJ1-2; V gene: TRBV4-3; CDR3 protein: CASSQEGLNYGYTF
J gene: TRBJ1-4; V gene: TRBV5-1; CDR3 protein: CASSLRTGATNEKLFF
J gene: TRBJ1-3; V gene: TRBV5-1; CDR3 protein: CASSLEALSGNTIYF
J gene: TRBJ2-1; V gene: TRBV27; CDR3 protein: CASSIRGTGTYNEQFF
J gene: TRBJ1-1; V gene: TRBV11-3; CDR3 protein: CASSSKTGATEAFF
J gene: TRBJ1-5; V gene: TRBV4-1; CDR3 protein: CASSRSDTLGNQPQHF
J gene: TRBJ1-2; V gene: TRBV7-6; CDR3 protein: CASPRDTYGYTF
J gene: TRBJ1-1; V gene: TRBV27; CDR3 protein: CASSSISGVRSEAFF
J gene: TRBJ2-1; V gene: TRBV5-1; CDR3 protein: CASNRDSGYNEQFF
J gene: TRBJ2-5; V gene: TRBV5-1; CDR3 protein: CASSFPGLQETQYF
J gene: TRBJ1-4; V gene: TRBV5-4; CDR3 protein: CASSPWGQGNNEKLFF
J gene: TRBJ2-7; V gene: TRBV5-1; CDR3 protein: CASSHGLAGTTYEQYF
J gene: TRBJ1-2; V gene: TRBV18; CDR3 protein: CASSPKRQESLFYGYTF
J gene: TRBJ1-1; V gene: TRBV5-1; CDR3 protein: CASSLDRVRAEAFF
J gene: TRBJ2-5; V gene: TRBV7-6; CDR3 protein: CASSLVPPSGRGETQYF
J gene: TRBJ2-1; V gene: TRBV13; CDR3 protein: CASSFEGQSRLF
J gene: TRBJ1-6; V gene: TRBV5-1; CDR3 protein: CASSLRQGGPPLHF
J gene: TRBJ2-2; V gene: TRBV10-2; CDR3 protein: CASSPKASGELFF
J gene: TRBJ2-3; V gene: TRBV5-1; CDR3 protein: CASSWGTSGSTDTQYF
J gene: TRBJ1-2; V gene: TRBV11-2; CDR3 protein: CASSPFGSYGYTF
J gene: TRBJ2-5; V gene: TRBV11-3; CDR3 protein: CASRTGIRETQYF
J gene: TRBJ1-2; V gene: TRBV4-3; CDR3 protein: CASSRGVGQGGGYTF
J gene: TRBJ1-2; V gene: TRBV11-3; CDR3 protein: CASSFQLNYGYTF
J gene: TRBJ1-2; V gene: TRBV2; CDR3 protein: CASSDPKASWTRGYTF
J gene: TRBJ1-5; V gene: TRBV7-2; CDR3 protein: CASSLGGVQPQHF
J gene: TRBJ2-5; V gene: TRBV4-1; CDR3 protein: CASSHSGLAGGPETQYF
J gene: TRBJ2-3; V gene: TRBV4-3; CDR3 protein: CASSQEPGITDTQYF
J gene: TRBJ1-2; V gene: TRBV6-5; CDR3 protein: CASSSVGGYGYTF
J gene: TRBJ2-2; V gene: TRBV2; CDR3 protein: CASSAPGHSNTGELFF
J gene: TRBJ2-1; V gene: TRBV7-3; CDR3 protein: CASSPIGAGTYNEQFF
J gene: TRBJ2-3; V gene: TRBV11-3; CDR3 protein: CASSLVVAGTTDTQYF
J gene: TRBJ2-3; V gene: TRBV13; CDR3 protein: CASSSLLYNRGGADTQYF
J gene: TRBJ2-2; V gene: TRBV5-1; CDR3 protein: CASSSHYLGQGLTGELFF
J gene: TRBJ1-5; V gene: TRBV6-1; CDR3 protein: CASLERDRVNQPQHF
J gene: TRBJ2-2; V gene: TRBV5-1; CDR3 protein: CASSLRDSSTGELFF
J gene: TRBJ2-1; V gene: TRBV5-1; CDR3 protein: CASSLEAGGGNEQFF
J gene: TRBJ1-2; V gene: TRBV5-6; CDR3 protein: CASSLAAVRYYTF
J gene: TRBJ1-3; V gene: TRBV19; CDR3 protein: CASSIGQGNGNTIYF
J gene: TRBJ2-1; V gene: TRBV7-9; CDR3 protein: CASSPGLAVQGEQFF
J gene: TRBJ1-4; V gene: TRBV11-3; CDR3 protein: CASSPRGDLDGKLFF